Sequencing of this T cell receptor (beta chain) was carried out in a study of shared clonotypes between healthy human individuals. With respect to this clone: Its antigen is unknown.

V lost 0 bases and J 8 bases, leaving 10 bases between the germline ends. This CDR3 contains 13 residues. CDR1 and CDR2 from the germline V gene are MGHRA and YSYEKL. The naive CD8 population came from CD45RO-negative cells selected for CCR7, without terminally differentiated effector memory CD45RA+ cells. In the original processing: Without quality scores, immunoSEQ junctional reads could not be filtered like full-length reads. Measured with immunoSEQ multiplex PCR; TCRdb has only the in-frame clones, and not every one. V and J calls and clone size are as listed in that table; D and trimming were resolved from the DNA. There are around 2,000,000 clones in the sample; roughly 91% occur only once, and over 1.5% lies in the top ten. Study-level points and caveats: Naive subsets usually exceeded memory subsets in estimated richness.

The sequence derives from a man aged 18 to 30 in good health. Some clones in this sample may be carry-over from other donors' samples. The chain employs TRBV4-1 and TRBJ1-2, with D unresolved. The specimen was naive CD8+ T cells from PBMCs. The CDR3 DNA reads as TGCGCCAGCAGCCAAGAAGGAATTGGCGGCTACACCTTC. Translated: CASSQEGIGGYTF.